The T cell receptor beta chain under discussion was sequenced for a study of identical twins. Study-wide results and limits: Conclusions rested on cross-sectional statistics rather than following the same donors. Where out-of-frame alpha sequences were twin-shared, they showed excess low generation probability. Abundant beta clonotypes from cord blood had fewer insertions, unlike memory repertoires, which showed none.

Between the trimmed V and J ends, which lost 8 bases and 4 bases, there was a span of 11 bases. The germline gives CDR1 MNHEY, CDR2 SVGEGT. This CDR3 is 13 amino acids long. This clonotype was observed a few times. Its antigen is currently unknown. Template switching created a universal primer site, and the cDNA included unique molecular identifiers. TCRdb re-derived calls from the 5' RACE reads in MiXCR, one entry per CDR3 protein. In the table there are fewer than 250,000 distinct CDR3 sequences, around a tenth of which are singletons. This clonotype was sampled from a woman younger than 35 in good health. The rearrangement joins TRBV6-2 or TRBV6-3 to TRBJ2-2; unclear D gene. What was sequenced was memory (CD45RO+) T cells sorted from blood. CDR3 sequence (DNA): TGTGCCAGCGTCCCGAGGCGCACCGGGGAGCTGTTTTTT. This translates into CASVPRRTGELFF.